These 15 T cell receptor beta chains share one sample of origin, sequenced in a study of neurological immune-mediated disorders. TCRdb called the 5' RACE reads again in MiXCR, with one record for every CDR3 protein. Seen here are 35,000 to 40,000 distinct CDR3 sequences, approximately 10% observed once, and the top ten hold over 3.5%. Sequences were obtained from CD4+ T cells from blood. The receptors originated from a woman in her thirties with HTLV-1-associated myelopathy (HAM/TSP).

This clonotype was detected many times. This chain uses TRBV6-6 with TRBJ2-7; 10 nucleotides match TRBD2. The germline gives CDR1 MNHNY, CDR2 SVGAGI (reference sequence). The CDR3 is 17 amino acids. V lost 0 bases to trimming and J lost 4 bases; unmatched junction nucleotides: 9. This chain's CDR3 is CASSYSTAGGLSYEQYF. The CDR3 bases are TGTGCCAGCAGTTACTCGACAGCGGGGGGGTTATCGTACGAGCAGTACTTC.

This clonotype was picked up many times. The chain links TRBV9 to TRBJ2-3, with TRBD2 matching over 7 bases. The length of the CDR3 is 16 residues. From germline, CDR1 is SGDLS and CDR2 YYNGEE. V shed 1 base and J 0 bases; nucleotides not matched to a gene: 5. Here the CDR3 reads CASSVRPAGSTDTQYF. CDR3 DNA sequence: TGTGCCAGCAGCGTAAGGCCAGCGGGGAGCACAGATACGCAGTATTTT.

This clonotype was found a few times. This rearrangement joins TRBV28 to TRBJ1-6; TRBD1 matches 9 bases. The CDR3 is made up of 16 amino acids. The ends lost 6 bases at V and 5 bases at J; junction bases unmatched: 8. Germline V gene lookup returns CDR1 MDHEN and CDR2 SYDVKM. The CDR3 loop is CASSRLQGANNSPLHF. The CDR3 DNA is TGTGCCAGCAGCCGCCTACAGGGGGCTAATAATTCACCCCTCCACTTT.

This clonotype was picked up many times. The V and J genes are TRBV9 and TRBJ2-1, with D possibly called TRBD1 or TRBD2 (6 bases each). V shed 4 bases and J shed 7 bases, with 18 bases lying between them. From germline, CDR1 is SGDLS and CDR2 YYNGEE. The length of the CDR3 is 15 residues. CDR3 amino acids: CASSPPVGGGNEQFF. CDR3 sequence (DNA): TGTGCCAGCAGCCCTCCCGTCGGGGGCGGTAATGAGCAGTTCTTC.

The table lists this clonotype with a few counts. The CDR3 coding sequence is TGTGCCATCAGGGGCAGCACCGATAATCAGCCCCAGCATTTT. Translated: CAIRGSTDNQPQHF. The chain recombines TRBV10-3 with TRBJ1-5; D is uncertain. Trimming stripped 6 bases from V and 4 bases from J, with 13 bases between. The CDR3 has 14 amino acids. From germline, CDR1 is ENHRY and CDR2 SYGVKD.

The rearrangement links TRBV7-9 to TRBJ2-2; D ambiguous. In germline, CDR1 is SEHNR, CDR2 FQNEAQ (reference sequence). The CDR3 consists of 13 residues. With 6 bases removed from V and 8 bases from J, the gap between germline ends came to 13 bases. CDR3 DNA sequence: TGTGCCAGCAGTCTACATGGAACTGGGGAGCTGTTTTTT. It codes for CASSLHGTGELFF.

This clonotype was counted ten times or more. This rearrangement joins TRBV20-1 to TRBJ1-4; TRBD1 is a possible D gene (6 bases). CDR1 is DFQATT and CDR2 is SNEGSKA in the germline V gene (reference sequence). The CDR3 has 14 residues. Between the trimmed V and J ends, which lost 2 bases and 4 bases, there was a span of 11 bases. The CDR3 nucleotides read TGCAGTGCTAGACAACAGGGAATTAATGAAAAACTGTTTTTT. As protein: CSARQQGINEKLFF.

The table lists this clonotype with many counts. The genes are TRBV5-1 and TRBJ2-7, with D perhaps TRBD2 (6 bases). The CDR3 runs to 14 residues. Trimming removed 7 bases at V and 2 bases at J, with 16 bases between. Germline V gives CDR1 SGHRS, CDR2 YFSETQ. The CDR3 nucleotides are TGCGCCAGCGGCGACGGGGGTGCTCCCTACGAGCAGTACTTC. It specifies CASGDGGAPYEQYF.

This chain connects TRBV30 to TRBJ1-5; D unclear. Deletions cut 1 base from V and 4 bases from J, with 11 bases between. Per the germline V gene, CDR1 is GTSNPN and CDR2 is SVGIG (reference sequence). This CDR3 contains 14 residues. CDR3 nucleotides: TGTGCCTGGAGTGCATCCCCGGCTAATCAGCCCCAGCATTTT. Translating it yields CAWSASPANQPQHF. Filled out from reference TRBV30 and TRBJ1-5, the complete variable domain reads SQTIHQWPATLVQPVGSPLSLECTVEGTSNPNLYWYRQAAGRGLQLLFYSVGIGQISSEVPQNLSASRPQDRQFILSSKKLLLSDSGFYLCAWSASPANQPQHFGDGTRLSIL.

This chain links TRBV20-1 with TRBJ1-1; 9 positions match TRBD1. Trimming removed 3 bases from V and 1 base from J; junction bases left unmatched: 0. This CDR3 spans 13 amino acids. CDR1 is DFQATT, CDR2 SNEGSKA, per germline (reference sequence). CDR3 residues: CSARTGGNTEAFF. CDR3 in DNA: TGCAGTGCTAGGACAGGGGGGAACACTGAAGCTTTCTTT.

This clonotype has at least ten counts. This chain links TRBV5-1 with TRBJ2-5; D tentatively reads TRBD1 or TRBD2 (5 bases each). The CDR3 extends over 14 amino acids. Trimming cost V 4 bases and J 2 bases, with 12 bases left between them. Looked up from germline, CDR1 is SGHRS and CDR2 is YFSETQ. The CDR3 coding sequence is TGCGCCAGCAGCAGGGACGGCTTACAAGAGACCCAGTACTTC. This encodes CASSRDGLQETQYF.

Ten or more counts support this clonotype. The chain has TRBV20-1 and TRBJ2-3; either TRBD1 or TRBD2 may fit D (6 bases each). The CDR3 length is 18 residues. Germline V gene lookup returns CDR1 DFQATT and CDR2 SNEGSKA (reference sequence). The ends were cut back, 4 bases at V and 4 bases at J, with 27 bases in the middle. CDR3 loop: CSATKSYGGLRSSDTQYF. In DNA form, the CDR3 reads TGCAGTGCTACAAAGAGCTACGGGGGCCTTAGAAGCTCAGATACGCAGTATTTT.

The chain joins TRBV30 to TRBJ1-1; weak D call: TRBD1 (6 bases). This CDR3 comprises 15 residues. V lost 4 bases and J lost 4, with 19 bases in between. The V gene's germline CDR1 is GTSNPN and CDR2 SVGIG (reference sequence). As DNA, the CDR3 is TGTGCCTGGAATACCTTGGGGGCGCTGAGCACTGAAGCTTTCTTT. Translating it yields CAWNTLGALSTEAFF.

CDR3: CAMGPGTILGDTQYF. CDR3 DNA: TGTGCCATGGGCCCCGGGACCATCCTCGGGGATACGCAGTATTTT. The chain employs TRBV4-2 and TRBJ2-3; TRBD1 or TRBD2 may be the D gene (5 bases each). Between the trimmed V and J ends, which lost 10 bases and 6 bases, there was a span of 23 bases. Per germline, CDR1 LGHNA and CDR2 YNFKEQ. The CDR3 is 15 amino acids.

The table lists this clonotype with many counts. V is TRBV5-1 and J is TRBJ2-7; 11 bases fit TRBD1. V was clipped by 4 bases and J by 8 bases; unmatched bases: 5. The CDR3 has 13 amino acids. Germline V gene data show CDR1 as SGHRS and CDR2 as YFSETQ. CDR3 nucleotides: TGCGCCAGCAGCGCCGGGACAGGGGGTCAGCAGTACTTC. It specifies CASSAGTGGQQYF.